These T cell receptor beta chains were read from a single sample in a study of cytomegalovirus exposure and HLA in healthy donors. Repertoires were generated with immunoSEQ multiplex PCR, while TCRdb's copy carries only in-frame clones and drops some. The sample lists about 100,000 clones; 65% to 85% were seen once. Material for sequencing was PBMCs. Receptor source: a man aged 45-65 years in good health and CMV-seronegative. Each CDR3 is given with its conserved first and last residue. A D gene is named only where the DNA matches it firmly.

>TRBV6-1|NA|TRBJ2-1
CASSEVTRGLYNEQFF
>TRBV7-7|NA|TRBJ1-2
CASSLARANYGYTF
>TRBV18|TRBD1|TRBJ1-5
CASSQTGTGNQPQHF
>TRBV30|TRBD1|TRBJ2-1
CAWSGQVEQFF
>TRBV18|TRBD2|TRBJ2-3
CASSPPLAGADTQYF
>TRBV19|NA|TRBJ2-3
CASSMGGPSTDTQYF
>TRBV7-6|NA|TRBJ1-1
CASSFTGSQTEAFF
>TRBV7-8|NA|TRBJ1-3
CASSFPLEAGNTIYF
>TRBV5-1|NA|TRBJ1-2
CASNLGSANYGYTF
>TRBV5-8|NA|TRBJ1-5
CASSLASNQPQHF
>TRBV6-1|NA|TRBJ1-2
CASSETGPYGYTF
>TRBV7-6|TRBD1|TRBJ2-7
CSSSLLTGQGSYEQYF
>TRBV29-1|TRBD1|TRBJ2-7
CSVEGTGTGNYEQYF
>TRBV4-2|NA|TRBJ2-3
CASSPLQAGNPDTQYF
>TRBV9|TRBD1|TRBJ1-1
CASSVDPGQDTEAFF
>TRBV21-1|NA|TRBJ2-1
CASSKGRSPFSEQFF
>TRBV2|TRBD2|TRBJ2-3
CASNGGGAERTDTQYF
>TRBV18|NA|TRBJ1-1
CASSPTVGTEAFF
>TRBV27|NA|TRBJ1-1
CASLNNRATEAFF
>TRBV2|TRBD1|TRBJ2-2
CASVRGLGGELFF
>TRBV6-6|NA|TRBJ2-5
CASRLLAAQETQYF
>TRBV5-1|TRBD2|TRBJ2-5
CASSSSTSGRVETQYF
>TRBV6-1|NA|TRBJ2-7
CATIRGPNSYEQYF
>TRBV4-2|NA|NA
CASSRPRGSYEQYF